A single T cell receptor beta chain is shown here with its context. Its antigen is unknown. The sample holds no much larger clone one base away, and base qualities are not on file. This sample was taken from a study of graft-versus-host responses after intestinal transplantation (dated by TCRdb to about 2021). About the investigation overall: The transplants that recipients received were multivisceral, liver-intestinal, or isolated intestinal. Every recipient was given anti-thymocyte globulin induction, followed by approximately 3 years of maintenance tacrolimus and steroids. After intestinal transplantation, graft-versus-host and host-versus-graft alloreactive T cell clones were followed in the graft, circulation and bone marrow using bulk TCR-beta CDR3 sequencing. To identify alloreactive clones, pre-transplant mixed lymphocyte reaction products were sequenced and compared with unstimulated pre-transplant donor and recipient T cells. Of the roughly 25 intestinal transplant recipients enrolled in the cohort, one of whom was a retransplant, 3 patients without pretransplant specimens were excluded. A peak of at least 4% donor T cells among recipient peripheral blood mononuclear cells was the definition used for donor T cell macrochimerism. Samples from a few later patients were sequenced in-house on an Illumina MiSeq with MiXCR processing rather than by the commercial service.

Library generation was performed with the immunoSEQ multiplex PCR assay. In most patients, genomic DNA was isolated using the Qiagen DNeasy Blood and Tissue Kit and sent frozen to Adaptive Biotechnologies for TCR sequencing. High-throughput TCR-beta CDR3 sequencing of genomic DNA from most patients was performed by Adaptive Biotechnologies. The published analysis was carried out like this. TCR sequencing data for roughly 17 patients were retrieved from Adaptive's ImmunoSEQ software; three other patients were processed with MiXCR and VDJtools. To correct CD4 versus CD8 sorting errors, any sequence found in both subsets at a frequency ratio below 5:1 was removed. CDR3 nucleotide sequences shared by donor and recipient were removed because the origin of these sequences could not be assigned. Alloreactive clones required at least 2-fold expansion over unstimulated cells and minimum CFSE-low frequency of 0.002% (template counts) or 0.001% (read counts). A clone was considered mappable if detected in the sequenced pre-transplant spleen, lymph node, or MLR CFSE-low populations of the donor or recipient. Cumulative frequency of alloreactive clones was calculated as a percentage of all sequences weighted by copy number. TCRdb obtained this table from immuneACCESS and retained in-frame rearrangements with V and J assigned. These tables miss some clones; where compared with another copy, unresolved V genes account for less than half of the shortfall, and the remainder is unexplained. The V and J calls and the clone size are those of that table, but D and trimming were determined from the DNA. The sample contains some 76,000 clones, around nine tenths of them found a single time. The ten most abundant clones make up around 8% of the sample.

The sample's time point, from its label and the paper: cells obtained before transplantation from donor or recipient. CD3+CD4+ and CD3+CD8+ populations were FACS-sorted from unstimulated pre-transplant donor and recipient cells taken from spleen or lymph nodes. Summary of the overall study and its limitations: Peak levels of circulating GvH clones were associated with declines in HvG clones early after transplant. GvH clones were found in recipient bone marrow, and some of the GvH clones appeared earlier in ileal mucosa or blood, which is consistent with an intestinal mucosal origin. Conclusions were limited by the relatively low number and heterogeneity of intestinal transplant patients. Patients with donor T cell macrochimerism had high GvH to HvG T cell clonal ratios in their allografts.

As encoded in the germline V gene, CDR1 is SGHDT while CDR2 is YYEEEE. The CDR3 runs 12 residues from the cysteine to the phenylalanine. CDR3 DNA only is kept here, 36 bases in frame from base 1. V is pared back by 0 bases and J by 5 bases, with 4 bases lying between the germline termini. The V gene is TRBV5-6 and the J gene is TRBJ2-3; the D segment cannot be called with confidence. The source was unstimulated CD8+ T cells sorted from spleen or lymph node cells, collected before transplant. The clonotype comes from a human donor who was the organ donor for an intestinal transplant. The nucleotide sequence reads as follows: TGTGCCAGCAGCTTGGATTTAGATACGCAGTATTTT. Translated, this is CASSLDLDTQYF.